Given below is one T cell receptor beta chain in context. In the original workflow: Estimates of nucleated cell counts were drawn from the amplification of reference gene primers. TCRdb's table, derived via immunoSEQ multiplex PCR, lists solely in-frame clones and lacks some. That table supplies the V and J calls and clone size; D and trimming were determined from the DNA. The data contain a few hundred thousand clones, around 87% of them singletons. The V gene's germline CDR1 is GTSNPN and CDR2 SVGIG (reference sequence). The CDR3 consists of 16 residues. The V and J ends lost 5 bases and 3 bases respectively, with 21 bases between them. The data stem from a study of blood T cell repertoires in COVID-19. Study details: The origin of the acute and convalescent COVID-19 samples was the United States, Italy and Spain. The analysed material was cDNA or gDNA that came from T cells, B-cell-depleted T cells, or PBMCs.

What was sequenced was peripheral blood. The rearrangement links TRBV30 to TRBJ2-3, with D uncertain. The clonotype comes from a woman in her forties or fifties who had recovered from COVID-19. The CDR3, as DNA: TGTGCCTGGGGACGCCCTAGAGTTCCCTGGACAGATACGCAGTATTTT. It translates to CAWGRPRVPWTDTQYF.